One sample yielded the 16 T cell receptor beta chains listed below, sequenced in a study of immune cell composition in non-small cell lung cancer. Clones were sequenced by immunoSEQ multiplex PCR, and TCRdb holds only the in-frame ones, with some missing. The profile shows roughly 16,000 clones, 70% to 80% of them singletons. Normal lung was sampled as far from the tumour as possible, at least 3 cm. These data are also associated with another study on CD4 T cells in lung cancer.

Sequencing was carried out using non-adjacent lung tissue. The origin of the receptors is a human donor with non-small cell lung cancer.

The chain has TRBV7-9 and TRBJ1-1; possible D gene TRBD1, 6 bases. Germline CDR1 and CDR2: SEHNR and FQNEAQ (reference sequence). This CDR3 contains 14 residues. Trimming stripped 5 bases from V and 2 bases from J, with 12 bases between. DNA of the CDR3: TGTGCCAGCAGCCCGCAGGGGTTTAACACTGAAGCTTTCTTT. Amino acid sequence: CASSPQGFNTEAFF.

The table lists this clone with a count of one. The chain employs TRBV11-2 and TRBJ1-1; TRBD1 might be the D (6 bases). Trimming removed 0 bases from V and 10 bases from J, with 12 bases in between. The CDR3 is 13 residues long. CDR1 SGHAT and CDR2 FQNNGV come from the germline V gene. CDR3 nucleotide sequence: TGTGCCAGCAGCTTAGATTGGGGGCTCAGAGCTTTCTTT. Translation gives CASSLDWGLRAFF.

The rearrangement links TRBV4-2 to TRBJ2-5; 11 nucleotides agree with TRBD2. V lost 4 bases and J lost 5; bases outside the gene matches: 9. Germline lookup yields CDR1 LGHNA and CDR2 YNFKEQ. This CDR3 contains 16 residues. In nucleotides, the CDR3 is TGTGCCAGCAGCCGCTCCTTTAGCGGGGGGGCGGAGACCCAGTACTTC. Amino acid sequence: CASSRSFSGGAETQYF.

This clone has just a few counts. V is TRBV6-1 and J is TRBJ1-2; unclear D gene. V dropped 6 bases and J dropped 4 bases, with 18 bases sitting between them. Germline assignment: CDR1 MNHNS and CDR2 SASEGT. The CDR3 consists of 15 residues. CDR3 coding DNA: TGTGCCAGCAGCGGGCAGGCGCCCAACCTCTATGGCTACACCTTC. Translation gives CASSGQAPNLYGYTF.

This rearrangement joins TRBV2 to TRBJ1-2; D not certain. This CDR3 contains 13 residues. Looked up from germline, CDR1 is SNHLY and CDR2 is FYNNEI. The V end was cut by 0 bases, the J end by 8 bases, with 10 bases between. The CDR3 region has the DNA TGTGCCAGCAGTGAAGCGCTTCGCGGCGGCTACACCTTC. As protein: CASSEALRGGYTF.

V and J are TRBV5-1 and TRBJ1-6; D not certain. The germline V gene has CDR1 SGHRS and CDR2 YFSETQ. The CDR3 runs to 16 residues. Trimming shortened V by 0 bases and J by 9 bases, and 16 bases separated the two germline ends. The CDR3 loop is CASSLAAVARGSPLHF. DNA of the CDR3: TGCGCCAGCAGCTTGGCGGCAGTCGCGCGGGGTTCACCCCTCCACTTT. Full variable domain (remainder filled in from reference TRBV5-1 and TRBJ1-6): KAGVTQTPRYLIKTRGQQVTLSCSPISGHRSVSWYQQTPGQGLQFLFEYFSETQRNKGNFPGRFSGRQFSNSRSEMNVSTLELGDSALYLCASSLAAVARGSPLHFGNGTRLTVT.

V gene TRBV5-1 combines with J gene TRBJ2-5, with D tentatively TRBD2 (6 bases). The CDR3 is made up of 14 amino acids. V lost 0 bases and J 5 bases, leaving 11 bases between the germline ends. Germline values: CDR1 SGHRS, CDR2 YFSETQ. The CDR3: CASSLVLAMETQYF. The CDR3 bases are TGCGCCAGCAGCTTGGTCCTAGCGATGGAGACCCAGTACTTC.

The CDR3 DNA reads as TGTGCCAGCGACATATGGGATGGCTACACCTTC. As protein: CASDIWDGYTF. The rearrangement links TRBV5-8 to TRBJ1-2, with D unresolved. The CDR3 spans 11 residues. CDR1 and CDR2 (germline): SGHTS, YDEGEE. The V gene lost 7 bases and the J gene lost 6 bases, with 10 bases spanning the gap.

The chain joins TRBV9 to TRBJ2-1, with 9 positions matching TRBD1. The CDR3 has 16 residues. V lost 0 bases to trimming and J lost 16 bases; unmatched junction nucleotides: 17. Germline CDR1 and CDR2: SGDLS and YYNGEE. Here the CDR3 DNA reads TGTGCCAGCAGCGTAGATCCGGGACAGGGAGGTCGGAGCGCCTTCTTC. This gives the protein CASSVDPGQGGRSAFF.

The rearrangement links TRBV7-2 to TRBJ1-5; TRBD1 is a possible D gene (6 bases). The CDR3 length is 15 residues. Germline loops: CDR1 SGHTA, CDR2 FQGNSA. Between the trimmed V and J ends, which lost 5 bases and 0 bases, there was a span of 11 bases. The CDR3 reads CASSLQGRSNQPQHF. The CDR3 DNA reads TGTGCCAGCAGCCTCCAGGGGCGTAGCAATCAGCCCCAGCATTTT. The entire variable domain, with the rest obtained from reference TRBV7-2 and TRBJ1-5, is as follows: GAGVSQSPSNKVTEKGKDVELRCDPISGHTALYWYRQSLGQGLEFLIYFQGNSAPDKSGLPSDRFSAERTGGSVSTLTIQRTQQEDSAVYLCASSLQGRSNQPQHFGDGTRLSIL.

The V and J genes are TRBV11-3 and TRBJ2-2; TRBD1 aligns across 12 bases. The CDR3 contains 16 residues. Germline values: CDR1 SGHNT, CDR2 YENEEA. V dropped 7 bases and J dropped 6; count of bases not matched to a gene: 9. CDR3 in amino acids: CASTLPGTGGPGELFF. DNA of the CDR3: TGTGCCAGCACCCTTCCCGGGACAGGGGGCCCCGGGGAGCTGTTTTTT.

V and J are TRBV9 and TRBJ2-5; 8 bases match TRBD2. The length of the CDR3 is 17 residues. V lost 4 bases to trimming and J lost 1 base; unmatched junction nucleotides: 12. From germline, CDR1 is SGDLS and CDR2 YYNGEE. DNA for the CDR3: TGTGCCAGCAGCCCTTCGGGGTGGCGGGGGGCCCAAGAGACCCAGTACTTC. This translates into CASSPSGWRGAQETQYF.

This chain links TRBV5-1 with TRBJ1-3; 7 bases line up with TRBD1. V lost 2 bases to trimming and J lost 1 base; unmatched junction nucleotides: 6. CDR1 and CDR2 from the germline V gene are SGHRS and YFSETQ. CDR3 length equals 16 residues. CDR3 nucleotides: TGCGCCAGCAGCTTAGAGGGGGCGCGATCTGGAAACACCATATATTTT. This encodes CASSLEGARSGNTIYF.

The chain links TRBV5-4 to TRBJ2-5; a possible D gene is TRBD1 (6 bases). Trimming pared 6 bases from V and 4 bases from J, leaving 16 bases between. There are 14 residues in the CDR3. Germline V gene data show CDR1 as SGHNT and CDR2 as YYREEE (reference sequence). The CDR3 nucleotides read TGTGCCAGCACCCGGTTGGGGGCGCGAGAGACCCAGTACTTC. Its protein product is CASTRLGARETQYF.

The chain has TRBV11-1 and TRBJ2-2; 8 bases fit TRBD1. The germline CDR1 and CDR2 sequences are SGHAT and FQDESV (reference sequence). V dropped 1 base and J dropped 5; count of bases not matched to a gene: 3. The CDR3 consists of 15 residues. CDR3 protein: CASSLGTGITGELFF. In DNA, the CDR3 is TGTGCCAGCAGCTTAGGGACAGGGATTACCGGGGAGCTGTTTTTT.

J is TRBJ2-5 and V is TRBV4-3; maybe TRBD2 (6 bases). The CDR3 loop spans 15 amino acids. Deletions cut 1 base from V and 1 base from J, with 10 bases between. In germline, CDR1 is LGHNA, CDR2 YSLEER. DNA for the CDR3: TGCGCCAGCAGCCAAGGTCTTAGCGGCCAAGAGACCCAGTACTTC. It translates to CASSQGLSGQETQYF.